This T cell receptor beta chain was obtained from a study of T cells after somatic rescue of genetic block. Sequencing was performed with immunoSEQ multiplex PCR; in TCRdb, only in-frame clones are kept and a portion is missing. Among 110,000 or so clones listed, 75% to 95% were seen once. There are 16 residues in the CDR3. Germline V gene data show CDR1 as MNHEY and CDR2 as SVGAGI. Trimming pared 4 bases from V and 2 bases from J, leaving 12 bases between. The rearrangement links TRBV6-5 to TRBJ2-6, with D unclear. The sequencing sample was made of peripheral blood mononuclear cells (PBMCs). This receptor was taken from a woman aged 18-29 years. CDR3 nucleotides: TGTGCCAGCAGTTCCCCCCCAGGACCTGGGGCCAACGTCCTGACTTTC. Its translation: CASSSPPGPGANVLTF.